The 26 T cell receptor beta chains in this list originate from one sample, sequenced in a study of spatial heterogeneity in lung cancer. Regarding time point: sample taken at primary tumor resection. From tumor, nontumor lung or frozen PBMC, whole RNA was taken unsorted for sequencing. One entry per CDR3 protein results from TCRdb running MiXCR on the 5' RACE reads. The sample has fewer than 20,000 distinct CDR3 sequences; about 20% are singletons. The specimen was PBMCs, collected at surgery. All receptors come from a male donor with early-stage non-small cell lung cancer.

V usage is TRBV5-1 and J usage is TRBJ1-5, with 7 bases aligning to TRBD1. In germline, CDR1 is SGHRS, CDR2 YFSETQ. CDR3 length: 15 amino acids. The junction had 6 bases not matched to a gene; V was cut back by 0 bases and J by 6 bases. The CDR3 here is CASSLGQGFGQPQHF. The DNA of the CDR3 is TGCGCCAGCAGCTTGGGACAGGGATTCGGTCAGCCCCAGCATTTT.

This clonotype was seen repeatedly, ten times or more. CDR3 residues: CASSLLVPEQYF. Written as DNA, the CDR3 is TGTGCCAGCAGCTTGCTAGTTCCCGAGCAGTACTTC. V gene TRBV7-9 combines with J gene TRBJ2-7; D is undetermined. The CDR3 runs 12 residues. Trimming removed 3 bases at V and 6 bases at J, with 9 bases between. Germline CDR1 SEHNR, CDR2 FQNEAQ (reference sequence).

There are a few counts of this clonotype. V usage is TRBV12-3 or TRBV12-4 and J usage is TRBJ2-3; 8 bases align to TRBD2. The CDR3 spans 17 residues. Losses at the gene ends were 3 bases for V and 5 bases for J; bases not matched to a gene: 13. The CDR3 protein is CASSLFLRGVMGDTQYF. CDR3 bases: TGTGCCAGCAGTTTGTTTCTGCGGGGGGTGATGGGAGATACGCAGTATTTT.

The chain is built from TRBV20-1 and TRBJ2-7; maybe TRBD2 (5 bases). V was shortened by 3 bases and J by 0 bases, with 9 bases between the two germline ends. There are 13 residues in the CDR3. Per the germline V gene, CDR1 is DFQATT and CDR2 is SNEGSKA (reference sequence). CDR3 in DNA: TGCAGTGCTAGCAGGAGGAGCTCCTACGAGCAGTACTTC. It translates to CSASRRSSYEQYF.

As regards this clonotype: A read error may account for a junction end that differs from germline. This chain links TRBV29-1 with TRBJ2-5; D is possibly TRBD1 or TRBD2 (6 bases each). This CDR3 comprises 13 residues. Germline-derived CDR1 and CDR2 are SQVTM and ANQGSEA. In nucleotides, the CDR3 is TGCAGCGTTGAAGAGCTGGTACAGGGATCCCGGGGGTTC. The encoded protein is CSVEELVQGSRGF.

This chain links TRBV5-1 with TRBJ2-5, with D tentatively TRBD1 or TRBD2 (5 bases each). Germline lookup yields CDR1 SGHRS and CDR2 YFSETQ. Trimming pared 3 bases from V and 5 bases from J, leaving 8 bases between. This CDR3 comprises 12 residues. The CDR3 sequence is CASSSWGETQYF. CDR3 DNA sequence: TGCGCCAGCAGCTCATGGGGGGAGACCCAGTACTTC. The full variable domain, in which reference TRBV5-1 and TRBJ2-5 provide the parts outside the CDR3, is KAGVTQTPRYLIKTRGQQVTLSCSPISGHRSVSWYQQTPGQGLQFLFEYFSETQRNKGNFPGRFSGRQFSNSRSEMNVSTLELGDSALYLCASSSWGETQYFGPGTRLLVL.

This clonotype was counted at least ten times. This sequence joins TRBV3-1 and TRBJ2-7; weak D call: TRBD1 (5 bases). With 4 bases removed from V and 7 bases from J, the gap between germline ends came to 14 bases. This CDR3 region has 13 residues. The V gene's germline CDR1 is LGHDT and CDR2 YNNKEL (reference sequence). CDR3 nucleotides: TGTGCCAGCAGCCTACCTGGGGCCGGGGAGCAGTACTTC. Translated, it gives CASSLPGAGEQYF.

This chain links TRBV5-1 with TRBJ2-5; 12 positions match TRBD2. CDR1 and CDR2 (germline): SGHRS, YFSETQ. The CDR3 covers 15 residues. Trimming removed 4 bases from V and 6 bases from J; junction bases left unmatched: 7. The DNA for the CDR3 is TGCGCCAGCAGCCCCGGACTAGCGGGGCGGAAGACCCAGTACTTC. As protein: CASSPGLAGRKTQYF. Full variable domain (outside the CDR3, taken from reference TRBV5-1 and TRBJ2-5): KAGVTQTPRYLIKTRGQQVTLSCSPISGHRSVSWYQQTPGQGLQFLFEYFSETQRNKGNFPGRFSGRQFSNSRSEMNVSTLELGDSALYLCASSPGLAGRKTQYFGPGTRLLVL.

This clonotype was observed a few times. The V gene is TRBV12-3 or TRBV12-4, the J gene TRBJ2-2; D gene uncertain. Trimming took off 7 bases at V and 5 bases at J, with 11 bases between the two ends. The CDR3 loop spans 13 amino acids. The CDR3 region has the DNA TGTGCCAGCACCCGGCATGGGACCGGGGAGCTGTTTTTT. Translating gives CASTRHGTGELFF.

This chain links TRBV25-1 with TRBJ1-1; D is uncertain. This CDR3 has 13 residues. The germline V and J ends were trimmed by 3 bases and 2 bases, with 7 bases remaining between them. The germline gives CDR1 MGHDK, CDR2 SYGVNS. The DNA for the CDR3 is TGTGCCAGCAGTGAGTTAGACAACACTGAAGCTTTCTTT. This encodes CASSELDNTEAFF.

This clonotype was recorded many times. The genes are TRBV29-1 and TRBJ2-2; no reliable D call. The CDR3 consists of 13 residues. V was cut by 0 bases and J by 5 bases, with 7 bases left in between. Germline V gene data show CDR1 as SQVTM and CDR2 as ANQGSEA. The CDR3 DNA is TGCAGCGTTGAAGATCCGGTTACCGGGGAGCTGTTTTTT. This encodes CSVEDPVTGELFF.

At least ten counts were recorded for this clonotype. CDR3: CASSFSDREGAFF. The CDR3 DNA follows: TGTGCCAGCAGCTTCTCCGACAGGGAAGGAGCTTTCTTT. The V gene is TRBV7-9, the J gene TRBJ1-1; TRBD1 aligns across 7 bases. The CDR3 is 13 residues long. With V trimmed by 3 bases and J by 10 bases, 8 bases remained unmatched. Germline CDR1 and CDR2: SEHNR and FQNEAQ (reference sequence).

This clonotype was seen ten or more times. The V and J genes are TRBV3-1 and TRBJ2-2, with D unclear. Trimming left V 4 bases short and J 6 bases short, with 12 bases between. The CDR3 extends over 14 amino acids. From germline, CDR1 is LGHDT and CDR2 YNNKEL (reference sequence). The CDR3, as DNA: TGTGCCAGCAGCCCCCGGACGCACGCCGGGGAGCTGTTTTTT. It specifies CASSPRTHAGELFF.

The sample holds a few counts of this clonotype. The genes are TRBV6-6 and TRBJ1-1, with D possibly TRBD1 on 6 matching bases. Trimming left V 2 bases short and J 1 base short, with 14 bases between. Germline-derived CDR1 and CDR2 are MNHNY and SVGAGI (reference sequence). The length of the CDR3 is 16 residues. The CDR3 nucleotides read TGTGCCAGCAGTTACCGTGTGGGGGGCGCGAACACTGAAGCTTTCTTT. Protein: CASSYRVGGANTEAFF.

In its sample, this clonotype was seen many times. The rearrangement joins TRBV29-1 to TRBJ1-2; a possible D gene is TRBD1 (6 bases). CDR3 length: 14 residues. Germline CDR1 and CDR2: SQVTM and ANQGSEA. V lost 6 bases, J lost 5 bases, and 19 bases lay in between. The CDR3 nucleotides read TGCAGCGTCGAACCCCGGGGGCTGGGATATGGCTACACCTTC. Encoded protein: CSVEPRGLGYGYTF.

This clonotype has just a few counts. V usage is TRBV10-3 and J usage is TRBJ1-1; TRBD1 matches 7 bases. V lost 0 bases, J lost 5 bases, and 6 bases stayed unmatched. The germline CDR1 and CDR2 sequences are ENHRY and SYGVKD. CDR3 size: 15 residues. CDR3 bases: TGTGCCATCAGTGAGTCGCCAGGGGGTTGGACTGAAGCTTTCTTT. Its protein is CAISESPGGWTEAFF.

The chain couples TRBV12-3 or TRBV12-4 to TRBJ1-1; TRBD1 matches 10 bases. The V segment lost 4 bases and the J segment 7 bases; nucleotides outside the gene matches: 3. The CDR3 consists of 13 residues. The CDR3 sequence is CASSWGQGFEAFF. CDR3 coding DNA: TGTGCCAGCAGTTGGGGACAGGGGTTTGAAGCTTTCTTT.

This clonotype has just a few counts. This chain uses TRBV9 with TRBJ2-2; tentative D call: TRBD2 (6 bases). The CDR3 extends over 17 amino acids. The ends were cut back, 1 base at V and 1 base at J, with 14 bases in the middle. Germline V gives CDR1 SGDLS, CDR2 YYNGEE. The CDR3 DNA is TGTGCCAGCAGCGTATTAGCGGAGATAAGGAACACCGGGGAGCTGTTTTTT. Encoded protein: CASSVLAEIRNTGELFF.

By its share, this clonotype is medium-sized. This sequence joins TRBV18 and TRBJ2-5; 7 bases align to TRBD1. From germline, CDR1 is KGHSH and CDR2 LQKENI. The CDR3 runs 15 residues. J was trimmed by 0 bases and V by 4 bases; bases with no gene match: 5. The CDR3 protein is CASSLIGQDQETQYF. The DNA for the CDR3 is TGTGCCAGCTCACTAATCGGACAGGACCAAGAGACCCAGTACTTC. The whole variable domain, remainder taken from reference TRBV18 and TRBJ2-5, is NAGVMQNPRHLVRRRGQEARLRCSPMKGHSHVYWYRQLPEEGLKFMVYLQKENIIDESGMPKERFSAEFPKEGPSILRIQQVVRGDSAAYFCASSLIGQDQETQYFGPGTRLLVL.

This clonotype was counted ten times or more. This sequence joins TRBV19 and TRBJ1-1; TRBD1 matches 9 bases. J lost 5 bases, V lost 2 bases, and 12 bases had no gene match. The CDR3 is 17 residues long. Germline V CDR1 and CDR2: LNHDA, SQIVND (reference sequence). CDR3 region: CASSIRRAMTGGTEAFF. The CDR3 coding sequence is TGTGCCAGTAGTATAAGGCGTGCAATGACAGGGGGGACTGAAGCTTTCTTT.

The rearrangement links TRBV9 to TRBJ1-4; tentative D call: TRBD1 (6 bases). CDR3 length: 17 residues. V was trimmed by 3 bases and J by 0 bases, leaving 15 bases between them. From germline, CDR1 is SGDLS and CDR2 YYNGEE. The CDR3 loop is CASSARRGVATNEKLFF. Here the CDR3 DNA reads TGTGCCAGCAGCGCCCGGAGGGGGGTCGCAACTAATGAAAAACTGTTTTTT.

The chain recombines TRBV7-8 with TRBJ2-2, with D possibly being TRBD2 (5 bases). Trimming shortened V by 5 bases and J by 7 bases, and 20 bases separated the two germline ends. The CDR3 has 16 amino acids. CDR1 is SGHVS, CDR2 FQNEAQ, per germline. This chain's CDR3 is CASSHLAAIGSGELFF. Written as DNA, the CDR3 is TGTGCCAGCAGCCACCTAGCCGCCATCGGAAGCGGGGAGCTGTTTTTT.

This clonotype qualifies as medium-sized (0.01 to 0.1%). J is TRBJ1-2 and V is TRBV7-9, with 12 bases aligning to TRBD1. This CDR3 comprises 14 residues. CDR1 and CDR2 (germline): SEHNR, FQNEAQ (reference sequence). The ends lost 6 bases at V and 5 bases at J; junction bases unmatched: 4. CDR3 amino acids: CASSPGQGAYGYTF. The CDR3 region has the DNA TGTGCCAGCAGTCCGGGACAGGGGGCATATGGCTACACCTTC.

V is TRBV18 and J is TRBJ1-1; 7 positions agree with TRBD1. This CDR3 has 13 residues. Germline trimming cut 3 bases from V and 7 bases from J; bases unmatched to any gene: 5. The germline gives CDR1 KGHSH, CDR2 LQKENI. The CDR3: CASSPPGTDEAFF. The CDR3, as DNA: TGTGCCAGCTCACCGCCAGGGACAGATGAAGCTTTCTTT.

This clonotype was seen many times. DNA for the CDR3: TGCAGTGCTTCCTCTAGCGGGGGGATCGATGAGCAGTTCTTC. Protein sequence: CSASSSGGIDEQFF. The rearrangement links TRBV20-1 to TRBJ2-1; 11 bases line up with TRBD2. CDR3 length: 14 residues. The germline V gene encodes CDR1 DFQATT and CDR2 SNEGSKA (reference sequence). The ends lost 5 bases at V and 8 bases at J; junction bases unmatched: 8.

This clonotype appeared a few times. The chain is built from TRBV3-1 and TRBJ1-3; TRBD1 might be the D (5 bases). Trimming took off 4 bases at V and 0 bases at J, with 10 bases between the two ends. This CDR3 is 15 amino acids long. Germline loops: CDR1 LGHDT, CDR2 YNNKEL (reference sequence). CDR3 protein: CASSPDTNSGNTIYF. The CDR3 DNA is TGTGCCAGCAGCCCGGACACTAACTCTGGAAACACCATATATTTT.